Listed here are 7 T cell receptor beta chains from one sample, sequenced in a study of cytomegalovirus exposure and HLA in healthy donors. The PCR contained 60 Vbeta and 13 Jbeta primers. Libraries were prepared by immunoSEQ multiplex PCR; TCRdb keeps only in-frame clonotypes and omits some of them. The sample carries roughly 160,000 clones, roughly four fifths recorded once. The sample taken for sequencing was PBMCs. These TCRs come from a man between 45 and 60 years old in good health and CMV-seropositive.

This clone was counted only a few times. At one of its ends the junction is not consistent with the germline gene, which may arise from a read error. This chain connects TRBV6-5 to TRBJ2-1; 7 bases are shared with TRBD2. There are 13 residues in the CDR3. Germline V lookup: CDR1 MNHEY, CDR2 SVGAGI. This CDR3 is CAISYSRGDEQFF. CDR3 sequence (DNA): TGTGCCATCAGTTACTCCCGGGGGGATGAGCAGTTCTTC.

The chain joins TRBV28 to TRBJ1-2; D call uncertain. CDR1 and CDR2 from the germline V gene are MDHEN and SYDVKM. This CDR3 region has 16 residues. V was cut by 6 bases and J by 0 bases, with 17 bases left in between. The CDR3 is CASSAAAGGSNYGYTF. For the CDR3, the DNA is TGTGCCAGCAGCGCCGCGGCGGGAGGCTCTAACTATGGCTACACCTTC.

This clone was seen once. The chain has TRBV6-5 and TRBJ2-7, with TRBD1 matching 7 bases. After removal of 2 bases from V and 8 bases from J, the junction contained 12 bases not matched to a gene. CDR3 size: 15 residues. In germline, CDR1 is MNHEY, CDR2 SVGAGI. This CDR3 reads CASSYLTRGHDQQYF. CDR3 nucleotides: TGTGCCAGCAGTTACCTTACTAGGGGGCACGACCAGCAGTACTTC.

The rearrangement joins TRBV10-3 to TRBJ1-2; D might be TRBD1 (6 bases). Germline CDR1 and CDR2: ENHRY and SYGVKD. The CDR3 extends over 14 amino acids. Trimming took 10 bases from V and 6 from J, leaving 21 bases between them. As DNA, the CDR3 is TGTGCCACCCGCCCCAGGGGCGAGCTCCATGGCTACACCTTC. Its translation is CATRPRGELHGYTF.

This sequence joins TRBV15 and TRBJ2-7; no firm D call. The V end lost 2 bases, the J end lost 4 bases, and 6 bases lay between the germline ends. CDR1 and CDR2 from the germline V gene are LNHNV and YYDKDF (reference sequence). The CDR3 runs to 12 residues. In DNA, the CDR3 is TGTGCCACCAGCAGATACGGTTACGAGCAGTACTTC. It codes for CATSRYGYEQYF.

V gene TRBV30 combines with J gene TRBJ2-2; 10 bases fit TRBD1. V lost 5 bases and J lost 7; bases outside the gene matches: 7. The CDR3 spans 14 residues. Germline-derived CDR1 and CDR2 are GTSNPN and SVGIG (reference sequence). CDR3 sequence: CAWYRTGGFGELFF. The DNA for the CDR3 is TGTGCCTGGTATCGGACAGGGGGTTTCGGGGAGCTGTTTTTT.

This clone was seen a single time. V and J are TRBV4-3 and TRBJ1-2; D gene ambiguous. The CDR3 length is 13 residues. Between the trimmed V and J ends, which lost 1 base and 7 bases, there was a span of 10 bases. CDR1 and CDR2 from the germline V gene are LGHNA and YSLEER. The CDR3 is CASSQVEGSGYTF. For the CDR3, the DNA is TGCGCCAGCAGCCAAGTTGAGGGTTCTGGCTACACCTTC.